This is a list of T cell receptor beta chains from one sample in a study of T cells in Graves' hyperthyroidism and ophthalmopathy. TCRdb reanalysed the multiplex PCR reads using MiXCR and keeps one entry per CDR3 protein. The sample has hundreds of thousands of distinct CDR3 sequences; 38% are singletons. The sequenced sample consisted of blood. The receptors shown here come from a man between 18 and 29 years old with Graves' hyperthyroidism. The CDR3 runs from the conserved cysteine through the conserved F or W. A D gene is named only where the DNA matches it firmly. Size tells how often a clone was seen (once, few, many) or the class of an expanded clone, and some rows leave it out.

V	D	size	J	DNA	CDR3
TRBV10-2	NA	many	TRBJ2-7	TGCGCCAGCGGGACTCCCTACGAGCAGTACTTC	CASGTPYEQYF
TRBV9	NA	NA	TRBJ2-5	TGTGCCAGCAGCGGAGGGGGGGGGGCAGGAGAGACCCAGTACTTC	CASSGGGGAGETQYF
TRBV7-9	TRBD1	NA	TRBJ2-5	TGTGCCAGCAGCTCCCAGGGACAGGCGTACCAAGAGACCCAGTACTTC	CASSSQGQAYQETQYF
TRBV6-5	NA	NA	TRBJ1-1	TGTGCCATCAGTTACAGTTCCGGGACAGAAGCTTTCTTT	CAISYSSGTEAFF
TRBV9	NA	NA	TRBJ2-2	TGTGCCAGCATCGGACTCGGTGCGACCGGGGAGCTGTTTTTT	CASIGLGATGELFF
TRBV24-1	TRBD1	NA	TRBJ2-2	TGTGCCACCAGTGCCAGGACAGGCATGACCGCGACCGGGGAGCTGTTTTTT	CATSARTGMTATGELFF
TRBV20-1	TRBD1	NA	TRBJ2-7	TGCAGTGCTACAGGGGGCCCCTACGAGCAGTACTTC	CSATGGPYEQYF
TRBV2	NA	few	TRBJ2-7	TGTGCCAGCAGTGCCACCGGGACACCCTCCTACGAGCAGTACTTC	CASSATGTPSYEQYF
TRBV7-9	NA	many	TRBJ2-7	TGTGCCAGCAGCGGGGGGGGCAGGGGACACTACGAGCAGTACTTC	CASSGGGRGHYEQYF
TRBV7-2	NA	many	TRBJ1-5	TGTGCCAGCAGCTCCATGGGAGGGAATCAGCCCCAGCATTTT	CASSSMGGNQPQHF
TRBV27	TRBD1	few	TRBJ1-5	TGTGCCAGCAGTCGTGACAGGGCGACGGGACAGCCCCAGCATTTT	CASSRDRATGQPQHF
TRBV20-1	TRBD2	many	TRBJ2-5	TGCAGTGCTAGAGTTACTAGCGGGAGCCAAGAGACCCAGTACTTC	CSARVTSGSQETQYF
TRBV7-2	NA	few	TRBJ2-5	TGTGCCAGCAGCTTAGGGAGAGGGTACCAAGAGACCCAGTACTTC	CASSLGRGYQETQYF
TRBV10-2	TRBD2	NA	TRBJ2-7	TGCGCCAGCAGTGAGCCTAGCGGGATGGACGAGCAGTACTTC	CASSEPSGMDEQYF